This T cell receptor beta chain originates from a study of blood T cell repertoires in COVID-19. After removal of 5 bases from V and 0 bases from J, the junction contained 13 bases not matched to a gene. Germline lookup yields CDR1 SGHVS and CDR2 FQNEAQ. CDR3 length: 19 residues. TCRdb keeps only in-frame clones here, not all; method: immunoSEQ multiplex PCR. The profile shows some 73,000 clones, 85% of them singletons. Enrolment of Seattle patients took place during active infection, and they were followed longitudinally. The rearrangement links TRBV7-8 to TRBJ2-4; 10 bases map to TRBD1. The sequencing input was peripheral blood. This receptor was obtained from a man between 50 and 59 years old with COVID-19, enrolled during active disease. The CDR3, as DNA: TGTGCCAGCAGCCCCCGGGACAGGGGTTCAATTTTAGCCAAAAACATTCAGTACTTC. It yields the protein CASSPRDRGSILAKNIQYF.